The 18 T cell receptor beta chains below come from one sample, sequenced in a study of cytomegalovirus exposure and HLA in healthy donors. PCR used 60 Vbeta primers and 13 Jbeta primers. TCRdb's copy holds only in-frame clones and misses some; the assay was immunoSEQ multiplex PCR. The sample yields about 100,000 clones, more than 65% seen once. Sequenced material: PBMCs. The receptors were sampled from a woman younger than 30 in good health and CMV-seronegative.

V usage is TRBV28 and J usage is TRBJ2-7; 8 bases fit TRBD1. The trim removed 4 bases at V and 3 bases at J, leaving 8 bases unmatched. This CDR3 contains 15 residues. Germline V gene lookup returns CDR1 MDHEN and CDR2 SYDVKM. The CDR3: CASSSPGTGYYEQYF. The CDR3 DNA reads TGTGCCAGCAGTTCCCCCGGGACAGGATACTACGAGCAGTACTTC.

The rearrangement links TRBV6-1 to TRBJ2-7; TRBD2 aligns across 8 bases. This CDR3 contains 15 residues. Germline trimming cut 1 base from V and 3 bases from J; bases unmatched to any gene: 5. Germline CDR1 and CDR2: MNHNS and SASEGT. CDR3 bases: TGTGCCAGCAGTGAAGTTGCCAGCGGGGGCTACGAGCAGTACTTC. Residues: CASSEVASGGYEQYF.

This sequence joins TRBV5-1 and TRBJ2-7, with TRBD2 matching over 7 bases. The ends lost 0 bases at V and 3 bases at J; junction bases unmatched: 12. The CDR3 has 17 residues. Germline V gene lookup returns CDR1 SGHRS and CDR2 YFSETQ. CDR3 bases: TGCGCCAGCAGCTTGGACCCCTCGGCAGGGAGGGACTACGAGCAGTACTTC. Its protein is CASSLDPSAGRDYEQYF.

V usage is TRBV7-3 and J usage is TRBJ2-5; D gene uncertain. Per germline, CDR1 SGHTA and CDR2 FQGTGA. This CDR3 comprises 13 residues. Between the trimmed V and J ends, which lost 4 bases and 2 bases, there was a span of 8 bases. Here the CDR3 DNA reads TGTGCCAGCAGCTCGCGGTTACAAGAGACCCAGTACTTC. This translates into CASSSRLQETQYF.

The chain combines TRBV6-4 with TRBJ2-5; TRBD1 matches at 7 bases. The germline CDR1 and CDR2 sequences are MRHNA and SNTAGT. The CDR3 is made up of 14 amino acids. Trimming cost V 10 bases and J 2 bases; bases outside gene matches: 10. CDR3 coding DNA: TGTGCCATTCGAGAGGGACAGCAACAAGAGACCCAGTACTTC. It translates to CAIREGQQQETQYF.

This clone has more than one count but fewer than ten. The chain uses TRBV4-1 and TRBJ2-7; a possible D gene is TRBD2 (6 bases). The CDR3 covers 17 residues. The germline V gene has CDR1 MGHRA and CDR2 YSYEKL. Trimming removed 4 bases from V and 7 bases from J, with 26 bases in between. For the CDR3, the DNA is TGCGCCAGCAGCCCCTACTTCTTGGGACTCCGAGTGGGGGAGCAGTACTTC. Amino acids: CASSPYFLGLRVGEQYF.

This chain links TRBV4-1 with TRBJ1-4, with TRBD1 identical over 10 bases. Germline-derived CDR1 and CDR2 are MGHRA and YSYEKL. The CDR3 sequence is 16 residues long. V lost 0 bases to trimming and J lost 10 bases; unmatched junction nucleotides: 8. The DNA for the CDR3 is TGCGCCAGCAGCCAAGATCCGGGACAGGGGATGGTAAAACTGTTTTTT. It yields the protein CASSQDPGQGMVKLFF.

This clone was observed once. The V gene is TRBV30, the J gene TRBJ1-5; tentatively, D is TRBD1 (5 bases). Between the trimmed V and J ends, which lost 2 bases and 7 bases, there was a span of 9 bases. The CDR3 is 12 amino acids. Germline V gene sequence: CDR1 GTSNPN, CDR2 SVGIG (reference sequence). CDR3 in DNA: TGTGCCTGGAGTCCGGGGGGACAGCCCCAGCATTTT. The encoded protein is CAWSPGGQPQHF.

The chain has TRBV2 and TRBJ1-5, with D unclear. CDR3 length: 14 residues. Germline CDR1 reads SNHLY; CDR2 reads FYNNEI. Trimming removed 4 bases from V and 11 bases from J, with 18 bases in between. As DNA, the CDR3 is TGTGCCAGCAGTGTCCAACCTGTCGCAGTGGCCCAGCATTTT. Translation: CASSVQPVAVAQHF.

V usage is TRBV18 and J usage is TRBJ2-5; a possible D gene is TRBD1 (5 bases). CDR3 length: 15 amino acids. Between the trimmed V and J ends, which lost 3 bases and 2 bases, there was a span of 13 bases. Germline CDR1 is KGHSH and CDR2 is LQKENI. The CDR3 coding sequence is TGTGCCAGCTCACCTTCGACAGAAGTTCAAGAGACCCAGTACTTC. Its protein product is CASSPSTEVQETQYF.

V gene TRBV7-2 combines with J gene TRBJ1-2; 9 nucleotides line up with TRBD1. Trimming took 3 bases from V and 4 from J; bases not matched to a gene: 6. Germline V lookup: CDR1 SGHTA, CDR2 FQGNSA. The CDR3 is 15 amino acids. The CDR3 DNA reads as TGTGCCAGCAGCTTGGAAACAGGGGGCGGCTATGGCTACACCTTC. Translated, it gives CASSLETGGGYGYTF.

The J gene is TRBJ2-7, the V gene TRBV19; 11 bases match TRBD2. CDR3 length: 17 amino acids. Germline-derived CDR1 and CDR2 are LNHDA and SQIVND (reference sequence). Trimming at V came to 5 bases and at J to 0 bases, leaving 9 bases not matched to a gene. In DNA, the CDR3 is TGTGCCAGTAGTCCGGGGGGACTAGCGGAACTCTCCTACGAGCAGTACTTC. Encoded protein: CASSPGGLAELSYEQYF.

Written as DNA, the CDR3 is TGTGCCAGCAGCTTAACAGGCGACTCCTCCTACGAGCAGTACTTC. It specifies CASSLTGDSSYEQYF. This chain uses TRBV7-2 with TRBJ2-7, with D perhaps TRBD1 (5 bases). The CDR3 is 15 amino acids. V dropped 2 bases and J dropped 0 bases, with 11 bases sitting between them. Germline V gene lookup returns CDR1 SGHTA and CDR2 FQGNSA.

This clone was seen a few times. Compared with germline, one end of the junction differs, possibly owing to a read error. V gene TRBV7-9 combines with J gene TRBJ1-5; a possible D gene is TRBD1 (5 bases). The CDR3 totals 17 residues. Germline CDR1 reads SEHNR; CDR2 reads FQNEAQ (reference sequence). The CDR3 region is CSSSLGTTRGSNQPQHF. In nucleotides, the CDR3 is TGTTCCAGCAGCTTAGGGACGACGCGGGGAAGCAATCAGCCCCAGCATTTT.

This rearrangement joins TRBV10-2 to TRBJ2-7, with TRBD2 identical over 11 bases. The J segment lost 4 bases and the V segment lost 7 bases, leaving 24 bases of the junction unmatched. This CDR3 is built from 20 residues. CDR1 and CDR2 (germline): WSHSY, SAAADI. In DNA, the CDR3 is TGCGCCAGCAACGACCCCAAGCGAGTGAATACTAGCGGGGGTACGTACGAGCAGTACTTC. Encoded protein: CASNDPKRVNTSGGTYEQYF.

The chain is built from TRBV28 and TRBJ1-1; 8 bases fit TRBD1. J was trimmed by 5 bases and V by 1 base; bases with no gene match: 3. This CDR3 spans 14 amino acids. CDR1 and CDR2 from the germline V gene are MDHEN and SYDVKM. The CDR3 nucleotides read TGTGCCAGCAGTTTATACAGGGGGTGGACTGAAGCTTTCTTT. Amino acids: CASSLYRGWTEAFF.

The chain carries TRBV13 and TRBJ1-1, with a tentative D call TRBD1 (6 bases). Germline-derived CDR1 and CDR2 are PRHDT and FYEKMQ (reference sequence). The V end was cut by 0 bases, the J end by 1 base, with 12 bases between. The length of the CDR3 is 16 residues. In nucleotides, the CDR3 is TGTGCCAGCAGCTTAGGCCTGGGGGGGGCGAACACTGAAGCTTTCTTT. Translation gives CASSLGLGGANTEAFF.

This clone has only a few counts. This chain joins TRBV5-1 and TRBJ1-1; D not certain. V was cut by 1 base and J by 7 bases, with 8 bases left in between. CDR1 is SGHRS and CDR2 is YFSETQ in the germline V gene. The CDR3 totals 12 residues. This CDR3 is CASSLLGVEAFF. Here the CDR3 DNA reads TGCGCCAGCAGCTTGCTAGGAGTTGAAGCTTTCTTT.